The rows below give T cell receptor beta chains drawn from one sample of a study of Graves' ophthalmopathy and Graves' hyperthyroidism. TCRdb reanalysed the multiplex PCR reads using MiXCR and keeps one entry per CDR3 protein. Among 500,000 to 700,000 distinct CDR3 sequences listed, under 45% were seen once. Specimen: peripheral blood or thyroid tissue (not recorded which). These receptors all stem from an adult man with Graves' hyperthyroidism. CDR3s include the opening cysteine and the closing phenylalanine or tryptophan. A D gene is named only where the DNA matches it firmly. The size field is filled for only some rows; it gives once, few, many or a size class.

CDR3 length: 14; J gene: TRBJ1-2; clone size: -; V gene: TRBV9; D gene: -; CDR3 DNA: TGTGCCAGTGCGCCGGGAACCACTAACTATGGCTACACCTTC; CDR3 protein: CASAPGTTNYGYTF
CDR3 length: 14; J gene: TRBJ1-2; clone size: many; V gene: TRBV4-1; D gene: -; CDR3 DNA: TGCGCCAGCAGCCAAGAACCAGGACCCTATGGCTACACCTTC; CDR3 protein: CASSQEPGPYGYTF
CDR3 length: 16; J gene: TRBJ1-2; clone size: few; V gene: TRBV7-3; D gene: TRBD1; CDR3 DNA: TGTGCCAGCAGCACATCCGGGACAGGGGAAGTCTCTGGCTACACCTTC; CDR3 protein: CASSTSGTGEVSGYTF
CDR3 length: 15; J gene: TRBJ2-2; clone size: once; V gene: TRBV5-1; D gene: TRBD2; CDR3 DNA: TGCGCCAGCCAGGAAGCGGGGGGGAACACCGGGGGGCTGTTTTTT; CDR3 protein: CASQEAGGNTGGLFF
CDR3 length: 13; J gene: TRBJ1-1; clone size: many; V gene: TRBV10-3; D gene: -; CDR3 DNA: TGTGCCACTAGCGGGACAACGAACACTGAAGCTTTCTTT; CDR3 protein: CATSGTTNTEAFF
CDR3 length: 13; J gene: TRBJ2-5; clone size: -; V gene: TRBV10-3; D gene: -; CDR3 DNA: TGTGCCATCAGTGCTGGGGGTGGAGAGACCCAGTACTTC; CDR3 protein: CAISAGGGETQYF
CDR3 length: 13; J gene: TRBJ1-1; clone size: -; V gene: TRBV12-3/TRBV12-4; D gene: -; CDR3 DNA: TGTGCCAGCAGTTTTCAGGGGCGCACTGAAGCTTTCTTT; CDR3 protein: CASSFQGRTEAFF
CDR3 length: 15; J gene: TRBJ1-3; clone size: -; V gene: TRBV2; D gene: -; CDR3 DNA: TGTGCCAGCGGAGGGGGACTGAACTCTGGAAACACCATATATTTT; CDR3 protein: CASGGGLNSGNTIYF
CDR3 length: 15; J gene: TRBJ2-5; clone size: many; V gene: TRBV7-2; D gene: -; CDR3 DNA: TGTGCCAGCAGCTTGAAAGGGGCGGGTAGGGAGACCCAGTACTTC; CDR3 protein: CASSLKGAGRETQYF
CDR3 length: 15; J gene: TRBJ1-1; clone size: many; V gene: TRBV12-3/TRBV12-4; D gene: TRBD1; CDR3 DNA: TGTGCCAGCAAACCGCCGACAGGGATCAACACTGAAGCTTTCTTT; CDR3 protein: CASKPPTGINTEAFF
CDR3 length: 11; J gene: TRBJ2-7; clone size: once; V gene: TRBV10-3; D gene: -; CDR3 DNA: TGTGCCACCCGGACATCCTACGAGCAGTACTTC; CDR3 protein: CATRTSYEQYF
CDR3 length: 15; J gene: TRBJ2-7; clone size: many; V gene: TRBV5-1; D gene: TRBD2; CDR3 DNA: TGCGCCAGCAGCCCCGGACTAGCGGGAGGGAAGGAGCAGTACTTC; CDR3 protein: CASSPGLAGGKEQYF
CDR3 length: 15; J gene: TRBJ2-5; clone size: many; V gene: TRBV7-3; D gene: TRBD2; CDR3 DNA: TGTGCCAGCAGCTTAATGGGACTAGCGGAAGAGACCCAGTACTTC; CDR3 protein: CASSLMGLAEETQYF
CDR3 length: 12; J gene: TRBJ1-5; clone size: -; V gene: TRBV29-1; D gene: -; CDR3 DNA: TGCAGCCCCGACAGGAACAATCAGCCCCAGCATTTT; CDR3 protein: CSPDRNNQPQHF
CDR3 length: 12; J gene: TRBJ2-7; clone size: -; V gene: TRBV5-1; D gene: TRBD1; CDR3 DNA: TGCGCCAGCAGCTTGGACAGGGGTTTGCAGTACTTC; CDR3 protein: CASSLDRGLQYF
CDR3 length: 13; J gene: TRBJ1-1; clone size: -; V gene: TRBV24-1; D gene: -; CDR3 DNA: TGTGCCACCAGCAGGGAAGTGAACACTGAAGCTTTCTTT; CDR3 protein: CATSREVNTEAFF
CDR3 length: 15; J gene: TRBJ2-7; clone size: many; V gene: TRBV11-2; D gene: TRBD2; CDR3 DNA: TGTGCCAGCAGGCTAGCGGGAGGGGACCCCTACGAGCAGTACTTC; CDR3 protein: CASRLAGGDPYEQYF
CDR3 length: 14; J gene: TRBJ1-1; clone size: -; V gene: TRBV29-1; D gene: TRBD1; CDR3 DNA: TGCAGCGCCGAGCCAACAGGGGGTATCACTGAAGCTTTCTTT; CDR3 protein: CSAEPTGGITEAFF
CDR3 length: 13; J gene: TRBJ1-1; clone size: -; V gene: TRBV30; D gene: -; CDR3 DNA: TGTGCCTGGAGTACACAAACAGGGTCTGAAGCTTTCTTT; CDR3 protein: CAWSTQTGSEAFF
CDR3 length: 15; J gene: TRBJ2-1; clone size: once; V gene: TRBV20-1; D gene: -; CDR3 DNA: TGCAGTGCAAGCGGTGGGGGAGCTTTTGACTATGAGCAGTTCTTC; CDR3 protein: CSASGGGAFDYEQFF